This T cell receptor beta chain was obtained from a study of cytomegalovirus exposure and HLA in healthy donors (dated 2017 in TCRdb). A note on the overall study: According to an earlier analysis of 587 of the donors, roughly 180 million T cells yielded roughly 100 million unique TCR beta sequences and around 300 Gb of sequence data. About 280 gigabases of sequencing data and around 90 million unique TCR sequences made up an early release that covered several hundred HLA-typed donors. Of the approximately 400 genotyped donors, 65% to 90% fell in the genetic ancestry cluster associated with self-reported Caucasian donors. The study aimed to test whether signatures of past pathogen exposure could be identified by cataloging public T cell receptors. The study profiled the T cell repertoires of under 700 subjects by immunosequencing and related them to cytomegalovirus serostatus. A separate validation cohort of some 130 different subjects was used in addition to the roughly 670-subject first cohort. To predict cytomegalovirus infection status, the study combined high-throughput TCR immunosequencing, statistical association of individual TCRs with disease status, and machine learning. A later analysis re-analyzed previously published TCR beta repertoires from 660 or so donors and added high-resolution HLA genotyping to study TCR occurrence patterns. Rather than using new phenotypic data, the later analysis identified candidate immune exposures from TCR beta sequences and from how often those sequences occurred across donors. To decide whether each TCR beta V gene segment behaved as functional or pseudogenic, an earlier analysis of 587 of the donors relied on high-throughput TCR beta sequencing. Donor age, sex, ethnicity and CMV serostatus were compiled alongside the repertoire data. A later genetic analysis used genome-wide SNP genotypes for about three fifths of the roughly 700 donors, treating that subset as a discovery cohort. All discovery cohort repertoires had been generated using a single sequencing platform. HLA typing included class I and class II loci at four-digit resolution. Typing coverage differed by locus: A, B, C, DRB1 and DQB1 were typed in roughly 629-630 donors, DQA1 in roughly 510, DPA1 in around 610, and DPB1 in approximately 450. About 5 DR-DQ haplotypes were handled as single units for association and clustering, since linkage in the cohort was strong. On average, roughly 200,000 unique TCR beta nucleotide sequences were sequenced per donor among 300 to 500 genotyped donors of the cohort, with around 19% of those sequences being non-productive. The study at large found these results: The authors suggested that the approach could potentially be extended to other disease states and immunological phenotypes. In a later analysis, several top co-occurrence clusters were reported to appear linked to parvovirus B19, influenza, CMV and Epstein-Barr virus. In a later genetic analysis, a missense DCLRE1C variant was associated with V-gene and J-gene trimming of TCR beta chains, and the association was replicated in an independent cohort. Presence/absence analyses assumed roughly uniform sequencing depth across donors, an assumption that may not hold. Because counts were too low, about 15 rarely observed V segments, including chromosome 9 orphons, were left out of the earlier analysis of about 620 of the donors. A further reported finding was that TCR beta sequences accurately predicted the HLA-A and HLA-B alleles for most subjects in the first cohort. Some IMGT-functional V segments, including TRBV6-2 and TRBV6-3, could not be told apart with the 87-base-pair reads, so those segments were excluded. In a later analysis, TCR association rates were found to vary across HLA loci, with the most associated TCRs seen for DRB1 alleles and the fewest for HLA-C alleles. In a later analysis, some 18,000 TCR beta sequences were associated with specific HLA alleles at a false discovery rate of 0.05. Only TCR beta chains were sequenced in this cohort, and the absence of alpha or paired-chain data limited detectable features. Cytomegalovirus status was reported to be diagnosed by the classifier with high specificity and sensitivity in both the original and validation cohorts. An earlier analysis of 450 to 750 of the donors showed that most TCR beta V segments appeared in productive rearrangements either about 90% or about 30% of the time, which broadly matched IMGT annotations. The study gave a list of about 170 TCR beta chains associated with cytomegalovirus. In a later analysis, most CMV-associated TCR beta chains were found to appear HLA-restricted, with HLA associations seemingly driven largely by CMV exposure. A cluster of highly shared sequence variants was judged likely to be a technical artifact of the sequencing pipeline. Immune exposure information for the cohort was limited to CMV serostatus. In a later genetic analysis, fewer N-insertions in productive TCRs were reported among donors in an Asian-associated ancestry cluster than the approximately 670-donor mean. Most TCR sequences were observed very rarely across donors, whereas some public TCRs were present in many individuals. In a later analysis, HLA-associated TCR beta chains showed more clonal expansion and lower generation probabilities than non-associated chains that were equally common. Correlated functional status among segregating V segments might be attributable to linkage disequilibrium, but an unknown experimental factor could not be ruled out. A few of the identified cytomegalovirus-associated TCR beta chains were confirmed in vitro to be specific for cytomegalovirus antigens. When HLA alleles, especially DR and DQ, strongly co-occurred, TCR associations were difficult to assign to individual alleles. Because HLA typing was unavailable for some donors at each locus, only the typed subset was used in association tests.

Notes on this clone: Its antigen is not yet known. Base qualities are not recorded, but no much larger clone differs from it by a single base.

Inclusive of the bounding cysteine and phenylalanine, the CDR3 is 14 residues long. Only the CDR3 part of the read is kept: 42 bases, read in frame from the first base. The germline V gene gives CDR1 as SGHTA and CDR2 as FQGNSA. V trim: 2 bases; J trim: 2 bases; unmatched bases: 3. Libraries were prepared through the immunoSEQ multiplex PCR assay. A mixture of 60 forward primers for TCR Vbeta segments and 13 reverse primers for TCR Jbeta segments was used in the multiplex PCR. Amplification of the CDR3 region of rearranged TCR beta genes was performed with a multiplex PCR assay on genomic DNA. The amplified TCR beta libraries were sequenced on the Illumina HiSeq System as 87-base-pair reads. On the authors' methods: A later analysis counted 65 million to 90 million unique TCR beta chains across the approximately 700 repertoires, and around 9.9 million of these chains were shared by at least two donors. Raw reads were error-corrected and collapsed into unique sequences by a nearest-neighbor algorithm in which closely related sequences were merged to remove PCR and sequencing errors. V, D and J gene segments were assigned by aligning CDR3 sequences to IMGT reference sequences. For a sequence to be retained, a match of at least six nucleotides to both a V gene segment and a J gene segment was required. A rearrangement counted as productive if the CDR3 had no stop codons and remained in frame with V and J, and every other rearrangement counted as non-productive. CDR3 was defined by IMGT convention, running from the second conserved V-encoded cysteine to the conserved J-encoded phenylalanine. The earlier analysis of about 530 of the donors excluded any sequence lacking an unambiguous match to a single V gene segment. An earlier analysis of approximately 590 of the donors called V segments functional above 56.7% productive rearrangements and segregating when the between-donor standard deviation exceeded 5%. To diagnose cytomegalovirus status from the catalog of TCR beta chain sequences, a statistical classification framework was built. In a later analysis, TCR nucleotide sequences were compared against IMGT/GENE-DB human TR gene sequences so that V and J genes could be assigned. The TCRdist pipeline was used in a later analysis to assign CDR3 sequences and most-parsimonious VDJ recombination scenarios. A later analysis defined each TCR beta chain by its CDR3 amino acid sequence plus V-gene family, and excluded reads lacking a unique V-gene family. In a later analysis, some 600 highly shared, low-generation-probability nucleotide sequences were removed to address suspected cross-contamination and a sequencing artifact. In a later analysis, a clonal expansion index for each public chain was calculated from normalized within-repertoire ranks of inferred template counts. A later analysis computed generation probabilities with a VDJ recombination model fitted to out-of-frame rearrangements, and checked the results against IGoR. Hypergeometric tests were used in a later analysis to score TCR-TCR, TCR-HLA and TCR-CMV co-occurrence, with a repertoire-size bias correction applied to the TCR pairs. In a later analysis, false discovery rates were estimated by permuting HLA or CMV assignments 20 times. In a later analysis, co-occurring TCRs were grouped using DBSCAN, with TCRdist sequence similarity added in when clustering inside HLA-allele-positive subsets. Co-occurrence clustering excluded repertoires with fewer than 30,000 or more than 120,000 public chains, plus five with anomalous nucleotide sharing. What TCRdb holds here is the immuneACCESS table cut down to in-frame rearrangements. Part of the clones is not present; checked against another copy, under half of the missing clones reflect an unresolved V gene, and the others are unexplained. V, J and clone size reflect that table, while D and trimming were determined from the DNA. In all, the sample holds around 140,000 clones, and approximately 80% of those were seen once. About 2% of the sample lies in the top ten.

In total, over 600 healthy bone marrow donors made up the cohort. All cohort members were sampled while nominally healthy, although unrecorded immune exposures were likely present. The donor was CMV seronegative and was included in the group of a few hundred seronegative cohort members. Each donor provided a peripheral blood sample, and peripheral blood mononuclear cells were used for TCR beta sequencing. Genomic DNA was extracted from the blood cell samples with the Qiagen DNeasy Blood Extraction Kit. This chain is built from TRBV7-2 and TRBJ2-7; TRBD1 agrees with 7 junctional bases. What was sequenced was PBMCs. The clonotype was recovered from a man in his forties in good health and CMV-seronegative. The bases read TGTGCCAGCAGCTTAAATCAGGGGGCCTACGAGCAGTACTTC. Translation gives CASSLNQGAYEQYF.